This paragraph covers one T cell receptor (beta chain) sequence. The antigen remains undetermined. These data originate in a study of cytomegalovirus exposure and HLA in healthy donors. Regarding the study as a whole: With further analysis later on, most CMV-associated TCR beta chains appeared HLA-restricted.

CDR1 and CDR2 from the germline V gene are LGHNT and FRNRAP. There are 17 residues in the CDR3. Deletions cut 2 bases from V and 3 bases from J, with 18 bases between. 60 Vbeta and 13 Jbeta primers were used in PCR. The assay was immunoSEQ multiplex PCR, and TCRdb's table has in-frame clones only and misses some. The repertoire includes under 110,000 clones, around 80% of them detected once, and 2% to 3% sits in the top ten. The donors (healthy individuals) were bone marrow donors. The sample consisted of PBMCs. The receptor comes from a man aged 35-49 years in good health and CMV-seronegative. The chain uses TRBV12-5 and TRBJ2-3; a weak D match, TRBD1 (5 bases). The CDR3 sequence: CASGLPSTGQGTDTQYF. The DNA for the CDR3 is TGTGCTAGTGGTTTGCCCTCCACCGGGCAGGGAACAGATACGCAGTATTTT.